Shown below are 21 T cell receptor beta chains from a single sample sequenced in a study of CD8 T cells in Susac syndrome. RNA in amounts of about 0.45 to 1 ug was reverse transcribed with random hexamers. A single record per CDR3 protein comes from TCRdb applying MiXCR to the immunoSEQ multiplex PCR reads. Of 150,000 to 180,000 distinct CDR3 sequences detected, approximately 96% appear once; the ten largest clones hold about 0.17%. Sequenced material: CD4+ T cells from PBMCs. The source is a human donor with Susac syndrome.

The chain links TRBV23-1 to TRBJ1-3; D remains unclear. TRBV23-1 counts as an open reading frame of uncertain function. The CDR3 contains 16 residues. Trimming cost V 7 bases and J 0 bases, with 16 bases left between them. CDR3: CASILSPNFSGNTIYF. CDR3 DNA sequence: TGCGCCAGCATCCTGTCCCCCAACTTCTCTGGAAACACCATATATTTT.

The chain carries TRBV20-1 and TRBJ2-7, with 11 bases aligning to TRBD2. Germline V CDR1 and CDR2: DFQATT, SNEGSKA (reference sequence). The CDR3 has 13 residues. The DNA of the CDR3 is TGCAGCGGTAAACTAGCGGGGGCCTACGAGCAGTACTTC. Residues: CSGKLAGAYEQYF.

This chain joins TRBV27 and TRBJ2-3; 9 bases agree with TRBD2. The germline V gene has CDR1 MNHEY and CDR2 SMNVEV (reference sequence). The V gene end was trimmed by 3 bases and the J gene end by 6 bases; junction bases not matched to a gene: 7. CDR3 length: 15 residues. CDR3 region: CASSFQRGATDTQYF. CDR3 coding DNA: TGTGCCAGCAGTTTCCAGCGGGGGGCGACTGATACGCAGTATTTT.

The chain carries TRBV14 and TRBJ2-7, with D unclear. Trimming shortened V by 8 bases and J by 3 bases, and 17 bases separated the two germline ends. The CDR3 sequence is 14 residues long. CDR1 and CDR2 from the germline V gene are SGHDN and FVKESK. The DNA for the CDR3 is TGTGCCAGCTCAACCATTCAACGAGGCTACGAGCAGTACTTC. Encoded protein: CASSTIQRGYEQYF.

The chain links TRBV2 to TRBJ2-1; 7 nucleotides align to TRBD2. CDR1 and CDR2 from the germline V gene are SNHLY and FYNNEI. The CDR3 contains 15 residues. With V trimmed by 1 base and J by 4 bases, 4 bases remained unmatched. The CDR3 region has the DNA TGTGCCAGCAGTGAAGGGGCGGGGGATTACAATGAGCAGTTCTTC. Amino acid sequence: CASSEGAGDYNEQFF. Filled out from reference TRBV2 and TRBJ2-1, the complete variable domain reads EPEVTQTPSHQVTQMGQEVILRCVPISNHLYFYWYRQILGQKVEFLVSFYNNEISEKSEIFDDQFSVERPDGSNFTLKIRSTKLEDSAMYFCASSEGAGDYNEQFFGPGTRLTVL.

The gene calls are TRBV5-1 and TRBJ2-1, with 8 bases identical to TRBD2. The V gene's germline CDR1 is SGHRS and CDR2 YFSETQ. V was clipped by 4 bases and J by 5 bases; unmatched bases: 5. The CDR3 is 14 amino acids. The CDR3 region has the DNA TGCGCCAGCAGCGATACCGGGGGGGACAATGAGCAGTTCTTC. Translation: CASSDTGGDNEQFF.

This chain joins TRBV11-1 and TRBJ2-1; 9 nucleotides align to TRBD1. This CDR3 contains 15 residues. The V segment lost 6 bases and the J segment 3 bases; nucleotides outside the gene matches: 6. Germline values: CDR1 SGHAT, CDR2 FQDESV (reference sequence). DNA of the CDR3: TGTGCCAGCAGTCCAGGACAGGGGTACTACAATGAGCAGTTCTTC. Translation gives CASSPGQGYYNEQFF.

The chain combines TRBV2 with TRBJ1-2, with D uncertain. CDR1 is SNHLY and CDR2 is FYNNEI in the germline V gene. This CDR3 is 12 amino acids long. V was shortened by 7 bases and J by 4 bases, with 10 bases between the two germline ends. CDR3 bases: TGTGCCAGCATAGCAGAACCCTATGGCTACACCTTC. This codes for CASIAEPYGYTF.

The chain links TRBV20-1 to TRBJ2-5, with D possibly matching TRBD2 (6 bases). Deletions cut 6 bases from V and 4 bases from J, with 18 bases between. The germline CDR1 and CDR2 sequences are DFQATT and SNEGSKA (reference sequence). The CDR3 sequence is 14 residues long. CDR3 amino acids: CSATRLGLSETQYF. CDR3 in DNA: TGCAGTGCCACCCGACTGGGACTTTCAGAGACCCAGTACTTC.

The chain couples TRBV3-1 to TRBJ1-6; 9 bases line up with TRBD1. The germline CDR1 and CDR2 sequences are LGHDT and YNNKEL (reference sequence). V lost 6 bases, J lost 15 bases, and 6 bases stayed unmatched. There are 12 residues in the CDR3. The CDR3: CASRPGQGYLHF. The CDR3, as DNA: TGTGCCAGCAGACCGGGACAGGGCTACCTCCACTTT.

The chain has TRBV14 and TRBJ2-7; D gene ambiguous. The CDR3 runs 13 residues. The ends were cut back, 1 base at V and 6 bases at J, with 10 bases in the middle. Germline V gene lookup returns CDR1 SGHDN and CDR2 FVKESK. In DNA, the CDR3 is TGTGCCAGCAGCCAAGGCGGCGCCGGCGAGCAGTACTTC. This gives the protein CASSQGGAGEQYF.

The chain couples TRBV20-1 to TRBJ2-7; D is possibly TRBD1 or TRBD2 (5 bases each). V lost 0 bases and J 1 base, leaving 13 bases between the germline ends. CDR1 and CDR2 from the germline V gene are DFQATT and SNEGSKA (reference sequence). CDR3 length equals 15 residues. Here the CDR3 DNA reads TGCAGTGCTAGAGATCGCCGGGACGCATCCTACGAGCAGTACTTC. It is translated as CSARDRRDASYEQYF.

In DNA, the CDR3 is TGCGCCAGCATCCCCGCCCAAGGACCGAGCTCCTACAATGAGCAGTTCTTC. Translation gives CASIPAQGPSSYNEQFF. The rearrangement joins TRBV23-1 to TRBJ2-1; D not certain. TRBV23-1 is noted as an ORF with a role that remains uncertain. CDR3 size: 17 residues. Trimming left V 7 bases short and J 0 bases short, with 19 bases between.

The rearrangement links TRBV5-4 to TRBJ2-1; D is unresolved. The CDR3 is made up of 14 amino acids. CDR1 is SGHNT and CDR2 is YYREEE in the germline V gene (reference sequence). Between the trimmed V and J ends, which lost 1 base and 5 bases, there was a span of 10 bases. In DNA form, the CDR3 reads TGTGCCAGCAGCTTGATGGCAGCAAACAATGAGCAGTTCTTC. It translates to CASSLMAANNEQFF.

The chain's CDR3 is CSAKDQGAASYNSPLHF. The CDR3 DNA is TGCAGTGCTAAAGATCAGGGGGCGGCCTCCTATAATTCACCCCTCCACTTT. The J gene is TRBJ1-6, the V gene TRBV20-1; 8 nucleotides align to TRBD1. V was pared by 4 bases and J by 0 bases, with 8 bases of the junction left unmatched. Germline-derived CDR1 and CDR2 are DFQATT and SNEGSKA (reference sequence). The CDR3 is 17 residues long.

The rearrangement joins TRBV11-1 to TRBJ2-2; D is ambiguous. The CDR3 totals 13 residues. The V end lost 2 bases, the J end lost 3 bases, and 4 bases lay between the germline ends. Germline V gene lookup returns CDR1 SGHAT and CDR2 FQDESV (reference sequence). The CDR3: CASSLFYTGELFF. CDR3 sequence (DNA): TGTGCCAGCAGCTTATTTTACACCGGGGAGCTGTTTTTT.

The chain employs TRBV5-6 and TRBJ2-1; TRBD2 aligns across 12 bases. The J segment lost 6 bases and the V segment lost 7 bases, leaving 8 bases of the junction unmatched. The CDR3 has 15 residues. From germline, CDR1 is SGHDT and CDR2 YYEEEE. CDR3 protein: CASGGLAGRVNEQFF. CDR3 DNA sequence: TGTGCCAGCGGTGGACTAGCGGGGCGGGTCAATGAGCAGTTCTTC.

The J gene is TRBJ1-2, the V gene TRBV6-1; TRBD1 might be the D (6 bases). V was pared by 2 bases and J by 3 bases, with 16 bases between. Germline CDR1 is MNHNS and CDR2 is SASEGT. CDR3 length equals 16 residues. This chain's CDR3 is CASSEWGGQPHYGYTF. In DNA, the CDR3 is TGTGCCAGCAGTGAATGGGGGGGACAACCACACTATGGCTACACCTTC.

J is TRBJ1-4 and V is TRBV29-1; D may be TRBD1 (6 bases). Germline V gene data show CDR1 as SQVTM and CDR2 as ANQGSEA. Trimming cost V 8 bases and J 8 bases, with 15 bases left between them. This CDR3 is 12 amino acids long. As DNA, the CDR3 is TGCAGCACCAGACAGGTCGGGGAAAAACTGTTTTTT. It translates to CSTRQVGEKLFF.

This chain uses TRBV29-1 with TRBJ2-2; no firm D call. Germline assignment: CDR1 SQVTM and CDR2 ANQGSEA. The V end was cut by 4 bases, the J end by 2 bases, with 11 bases between. This CDR3 has 14 amino acids. The CDR3 nucleotides read TGCAGCGTTGTGATAGGTGGTAACACCGGGGAGCTGTTTTTT. Protein sequence: CSVVIGGNTGELFF.

This rearrangement joins TRBV12-3 or TRBV12-4 to TRBJ2-4; D is perhaps TRBD1 (5 bases). This CDR3 has 15 amino acids. V lost 1 base, J lost 0 bases, and 7 bases lay in between. The CDR3 DNA is TGTGCCAGCAGTTTAGGACAGCTAGCCAAAAACATTCAGTACTTC. Translated: CASSLGQLAKNIQYF.